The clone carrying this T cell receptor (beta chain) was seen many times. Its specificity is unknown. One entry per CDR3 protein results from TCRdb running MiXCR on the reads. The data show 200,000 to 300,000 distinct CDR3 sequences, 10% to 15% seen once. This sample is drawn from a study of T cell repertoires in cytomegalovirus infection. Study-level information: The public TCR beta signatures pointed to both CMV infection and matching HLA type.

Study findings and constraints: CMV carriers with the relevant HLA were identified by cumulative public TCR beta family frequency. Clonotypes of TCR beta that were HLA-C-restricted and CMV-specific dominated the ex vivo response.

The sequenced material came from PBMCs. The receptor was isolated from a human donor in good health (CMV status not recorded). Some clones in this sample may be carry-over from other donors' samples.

The CDR3 region is CASSLNGGYGYTF. The CDR3 coding sequence is TGTGCCAGCAGCTTAAACGGCGGCTATGGCTACACCTTC. This chain links TRBV7-2 with TRBJ1-2; D gene unclear. Germline V gene lookup returns CDR1 SGHTA and CDR2 FQGNSA. This CDR3 is built from 13 residues. Trimming removed 2 bases at V and 4 bases at J, with 8 bases between.